These 20 T cell receptor beta chains share one sample of origin, sequenced in a study of blood T cell repertoires in COVID-19. Assay: immunoSEQ multiplex PCR; the TCRdb copy retains only in-frame clones and omits some. The repertoire holds over 95,000 clones, with roughly four fifths as singletons. Sequencing was done on a sample of peripheral blood. Every receptor here comes from a human donor in a cohort sampled during active COVID-19.

J is TRBJ1-4 and V is TRBV2; D might be TRBD1 (6 bases). CDR3 size: 14 residues. Germline V gene data show CDR1 as SNHLY and CDR2 as FYNNEI. Trimming cost V 1 base and J 4 bases, with 7 bases left between them. This CDR3 reads CASSEGTVNEKLFF. The CDR3 coding sequence is TGTGCCAGCAGTGAAGGGACAGTTAATGAAAAACTGTTTTTT.

The chain links TRBV6-5 to TRBJ2-7; tentative D call: TRBD1 (5 bases). The CDR3 covers 15 residues. Trimming removed 6 bases from V and 1 base from J, with 16 bases in between. Germline CDR1 and CDR2: MNHEY and SVGAGI. This CDR3 reads CASSLGVGQSYEQYF. CDR3 DNA: TGTGCCAGCAGCCTTGGGGTGGGGCAGTCCTACGAGCAGTACTTC.

This clone showed up just a few times. The chain carries TRBV6-2 or TRBV6-3 and TRBJ2-7; 11 bases are a match to TRBD1. Germline-derived CDR1 and CDR2 are MNHEY and SVGEGT. This CDR3 region has 15 residues. The J segment lost 4 bases and the V segment lost 5 bases, leaving 7 bases of the junction unmatched. The CDR3 DNA follows: TGTGCCAGCAGTCCCGGACAGGGGGCGACTTACGAGCAGTACTTC. Amino acid sequence: CASSPGQGATYEQYF.

V gene TRBV24-1 combines with J gene TRBJ2-3; no reliable D call. Germline CDR1 reads KGHDR; CDR2 reads SFDVKD. Trimming shortened V by 0 bases and J by 0 bases, and 3 bases separated the two germline ends. CDR3 length equals 14 residues. CDR3 amino acids: CATSDLGSTDTQYF. CDR3 nucleotide sequence: TGTGCCACCAGTGATTTGGGCAGCACAGATACGCAGTATTTT.

The CDR3 coding sequence is TGTGCCAGCAGCAAGGGCAGGGGAAGCAATCAGCCCCAGCATTTT. Its protein product is CASSKGRGSNQPQHF. This chain links TRBV21-1 with TRBJ1-5; the table's D call, TRBD1, has no DNA check behind it. TRBV21-1 is designated a pseudogene. CDR3 length: 15 amino acids.

This clone occurred a few times. The rearrangement uses TRBV28 and TRBJ1-1; possibly TRBD1 for D (6 bases). The CDR3 spans 14 residues. The ends were cut back, 2 bases at V and 2 bases at J, with 9 bases in the middle. Per germline, CDR1 MDHEN and CDR2 SYDVKM. DNA for the CDR3: TGTGCCAGCAGTTTACCAGGGGTTAACACTGAAGCTTTCTTT. Protein sequence: CASSLPGVNTEAFF. Complete variable domain (other parts from reference TRBV28 and TRBJ1-1): DVKVTQSSRYLVKRTGEKVFLECVQDMDHENMFWYRQDPGLGLRLIYFSYDVKMKEKGDIPEGYSVSREKKERFSLILESASTNQTSMYLCASSLPGVNTEAFFGQGTRLTVV.

The CDR3 loop reads CASSLTEYGYTF. In DNA form, the CDR3 reads TGTGCCAGCAGCTTAACGGAGTATGGCTACACCTTC. This chain connects TRBV11-2 to TRBJ1-2; D unclear. The ends were cut back, 2 bases at V and 5 bases at J, with 6 bases in the middle. Germline V CDR1 and CDR2: SGHAT, FQNNGV. This CDR3 is 12 amino acids long.

The chain combines TRBV5-1 with TRBJ2-7, with D possibly matching TRBD2 (6 bases). The V end lost 4 bases, the J end lost 3 bases, and 11 bases lay between the germline ends. This CDR3 is 13 amino acids long. The germline V gene has CDR1 SGHRS and CDR2 YFSETQ. The CDR3 loop reads CASSRTDYYEQYF. The CDR3 bases are TGCGCCAGCAGCCGGACGGACTACTACGAGCAGTACTTC.

This clone was observed a few times. This chain links TRBV30 with TRBJ1-2; D perhaps matches TRBD1 (5 bases). The CDR3 sequence is 13 residues long. V was pared by 0 bases and J by 4 bases, with 9 bases between. In germline, CDR1 is GTSNPN, CDR2 SVGIG (reference sequence). CDR3 amino acids: CAWSVRQGYGYTF. As DNA, the CDR3 is TGTGCCTGGAGTGTAAGGCAGGGCTATGGCTACACCTTC.

The CDR3 loop reads CASSFDYRGGGELFF. The CDR3 region has the DNA TGCGCCAGCAGCTTTGATTACAGGGGAGGCGGGGAGCTGTTTTTT. The V gene is TRBV5-1, the J gene TRBJ2-2, with D possibly being TRBD1 (7 bases). The CDR3 is 15 amino acids. The V gene's germline CDR1 is SGHRS and CDR2 YFSETQ. V gave up 2 bases and J gave up 7 bases, with 15 bases separating them.

The chain has TRBV27 and TRBJ2-5; 8 bases match TRBD2. The CDR3 extends over 18 amino acids. The V gene end was trimmed by 2 bases and the J gene end by 1 base; junction bases not matched to a gene: 12. The germline V gene has CDR1 MNHEY and CDR2 SMNVEV (reference sequence). CDR3 nucleotide sequence: TGTGCCAGCAGTTTAAGGTCCCGGCTAGCGGGTCTCCAAGAGACCCAGTACTTC. This translates into CASSLRSRLAGLQETQYF.

The rearrangement uses TRBV27 and TRBJ1-1; D is unresolved. Between the trimmed V and J ends, which lost 2 bases and 4 bases, there was a span of 11 bases. This CDR3 spans 14 amino acids. The germline gives CDR1 MNHEY, CDR2 SMNVEV (reference sequence). Here the CDR3 reads CASSLVIGVTEAFF. Here the CDR3 DNA reads TGTGCCAGCAGTTTAGTCATCGGGGTCACTGAAGCTTTCTTT.

The rearrangement uses TRBV6-5 and TRBJ2-7; 8 positions agree with TRBD2. CDR3 length: 16 residues. The V gene's germline CDR1 is MNHEY and CDR2 SVGAGI. V shed 0 bases and J 4 bases; nucleotides not matched to a gene: 8. CDR3 DNA sequence: TGTGCCAGCAGTTACTCGTCGACGGGAGGGTTTTACGAGCAGTACTTC. This sequence encodes CASSYSSTGGFYEQYF.

This CDR3 reads CASSLEVAGNTIYF. DNA of the CDR3: TGTGCCAGCAGCTTGGAGGTAGCCGGAAACACCATATATTTT. The chain joins TRBV5-4 to TRBJ1-3; no firm D call. CDR1 is SGHNT, CDR2 YYREEE, per germline (reference sequence). The V and J ends lost 0 bases and 4 bases respectively, with 8 bases between them. This CDR3 is 14 amino acids long.

On this clone itself: Different DNA sequences within this sample yield the same CDR3. V and J are TRBV5-6 and TRBJ2-6, with a weak D call TRBD1 (6 bases). CDR1 and CDR2 from the germline V gene are SGHDT and YYEEEE. Trimming removed 0 bases from V and 0 bases from J, with 7 bases in between. This CDR3 has 16 residues. DNA of the CDR3: TGTGCCAGCAGCTTGGTACAGGGCTCTGGGGCCAACGTCCTGACTTTC. Encoded protein: CASSLVQGSGANVLTF.

CDR3 DNA: TGTGCCAGTAGTATAGAAGGGGGGGGGCTTCCTCCGAATGAGCAGTTCTTC. As protein: CASSIEGGGLPPNEQFF. V is TRBV19 and J is TRBJ2-1, with a tentative D call TRBD2 (7 bases). From germline, CDR1 is LNHDA and CDR2 SQIVND (reference sequence). This CDR3 has 17 amino acids. With 0 bases removed from V and 7 bases from J, the gap between germline ends came to 19 bases.

V gene TRBV6-5 combines with J gene TRBJ1-5; possible D gene TRBD1, 5 bases. The germline gives CDR1 MNHEY, CDR2 SVGAGI. Trimming left V 6 bases short and J 6 bases short, with 18 bases between. CDR3 size: 15 residues. The DNA for the CDR3 is TGTGCCAGCAGCGATAGACAGAGCCTGGGTCAGCCCCAGCATTTT. This sequence encodes CASSDRQSLGQPQHF.

V usage is TRBV6-1 and J usage is TRBJ1-3; no reliable D call. Trimming removed 1 base from V and 0 bases from J, with 7 bases in between. The germline V gene encodes CDR1 MNHNS and CDR2 SASEGT. The CDR3 is made up of 15 amino acids. CDR3 DNA: TGTGCCAGCAGTGAAGGGCACCACTCTGGAAACACCATATATTTT. Protein: CASSEGHHSGNTIYF.

J is TRBJ2-3 and V is TRBV5-1, with D perhaps TRBD2 (6 bases). CDR1 and CDR2 from the germline V gene are SGHRS and YFSETQ. Between the trimmed V and J ends, which lost 3 bases and 1 base, there was a span of 18 bases. The CDR3 totals 17 residues. Written as DNA, the CDR3 is TGCGCCAGCAGCTCCCCCTGGGGGGTGGGAGGCACAGATACGCAGTATTTT. Protein product: CASSSPWGVGGTDTQYF. The complete variable domain, with remaining parts taken from reference TRBV5-1 and TRBJ2-3, reads KAGVTQTPRYLIKTRGQQVTLSCSPISGHRSVSWYQQTPGQGLQFLFEYFSETQRNKGNFPGRFSGRQFSNSRSEMNVSTLELGDSALYLCASSSPWGVGGTDTQYFGPGTRLTVL.

This sequence joins TRBV5-5 and TRBJ1-2, with 7 nucleotides matching TRBD1. This CDR3 spans 14 amino acids. The trim removed 1 base at V and 4 bases at J, leaving 4 bases unmatched. CDR1 and CDR2 (germline): SGHKS, YYEKEE (reference sequence). CDR3 sequence reads: CASSLTGASYGYTF. In nucleotides, the CDR3 is TGTGCCAGCAGCTTGACAGGGGCAAGCTATGGCTACACCTTC.